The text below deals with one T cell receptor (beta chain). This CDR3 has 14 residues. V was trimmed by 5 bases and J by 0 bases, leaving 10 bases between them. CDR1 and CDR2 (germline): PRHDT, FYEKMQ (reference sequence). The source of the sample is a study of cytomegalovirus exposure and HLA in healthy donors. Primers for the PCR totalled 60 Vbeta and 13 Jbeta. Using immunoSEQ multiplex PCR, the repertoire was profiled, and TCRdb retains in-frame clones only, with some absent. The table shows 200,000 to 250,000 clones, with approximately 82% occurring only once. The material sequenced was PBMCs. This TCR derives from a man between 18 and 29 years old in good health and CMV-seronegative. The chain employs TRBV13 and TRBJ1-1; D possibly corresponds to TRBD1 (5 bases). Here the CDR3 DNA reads TGTGCCAGCAGCGGGGCCTACATGAACACTGAAGCTTTCTTT. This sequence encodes CASSGAYMNTEAFF.